Below, 22 T cell receptor beta chains from the same sample are listed, as sequenced in a study of T cells in Graves' hyperthyroidism and ophthalmopathy. Using RNA transcripts as the source, TCR beta CDR3 regions were amplified. HTBI primers were used for first-round RT-PCR of the TCR CDR3. TCRdb reprocessed the multiplex PCR reads via MiXCR and lists one record per CDR3 protein. Altogether 50,000 to 60,000 distinct CDR3 sequences are present, roughly 50% being singletons, with the ten largest covering roughly a tenth. Sequenced: blood. All receptors derive from a woman between 45 and 60 years old with Graves' ophthalmopathy.

This clonotype was recorded many times. V usage is TRBV7-3 and J usage is TRBJ1-2; no clear D. Germline V gene data show CDR1 as SGHTA and CDR2 as FQGTGA. This CDR3 is 13 amino acids long. V lost 2 bases to trimming and J lost 0 bases, with 4 bases between them. This chain's CDR3 is CASSLGANYGYTF. Written as DNA, the CDR3 is TGTGCCAGCAGCTTAGGGGCTAACTATGGCTACACCTTC.

This clonotype was picked up many times. The chain links TRBV20-1 to TRBJ1-1; D is ambiguous. The CDR3 is made up of 11 amino acids. V shed 5 bases and J shed 0 bases, with 4 bases lying between them. In germline, CDR1 is DFQATT, CDR2 SNEGSKA (reference sequence). The CDR3 region is CSASLNTEAFF. As DNA, the CDR3 is TGCAGTGCTTCGCTGAACACTGAAGCTTTCTTT.

As concerns this clonotype: The conserved phenylalanine or tryptophan is not found at the CDR3 terminus, so this likely reflects a read error. The DNA is omitted, as the CDR3 cannot be located on it reliably, and the CDR3 follows TCRdb's listing. The chain employs TRBV7-2 and TRBJ2-7; TRBD1, as called in the table, went unchecked against the DNA. The CDR3 length is 13 residues, termini included. The germline CDR1 and CDR2 sequences are SGHTA and FQGNSA. The CDR3: CASRPLSSYEQCC.

Worth noting for this clonotype: An end of the junction does not agree with germline; a read error may underlie this. The V gene is TRBV7-2, the J gene TRBJ2-2; 9 nucleotides align to TRBD2. CDR3 length: 15 amino acids. Germline CDR1 is SGHTA and CDR2 is FQGNSA. The CDR3 DNA reads TGTGCCCGCAGCTTTTCGCCTAGCGGGACTGGGGAACTGTTTTTT. It yields the protein CARSFSPSGTGELFF.

In this sample, this clonotype turned up many times. The V and J genes are TRBV2 and TRBJ1-3, with D maybe TRBD1 (5 bases). Germline-derived CDR1 and CDR2 are SNHLY and FYNNEI. The CDR3 spans 14 residues. The germline V and J ends were trimmed by 6 bases and 0 bases, with 9 bases remaining between them. The CDR3 nucleotides read TGTGCCAGCAGAGACAGCCCCTCTGGAAACACCATATATTTT. Protein product: CASRDSPSGNTIYF.

This clonotype has at least ten counts. This chain joins TRBV6-6 and TRBJ1-2; maybe TRBD1 (5 bases). CDR1 and CDR2 from the germline V gene are MNHNY and SVGAGI (reference sequence). The CDR3 totals 13 residues. V was trimmed by 2 bases and J by 6 bases, leaving 10 bases between them. CDR3 region: CASSYPQGDGYTF. The CDR3 DNA is TGTGCCAGCAGTTACCCTCAGGGAGATGGCTACACCTTC.

The gene calls are TRBV29-1 and TRBJ2-7, with 7 bases matching TRBD1. CDR3 length equals 14 residues. Germline V lookup: CDR1 SQVTM, CDR2 ANQGSEA. V trimming: 6 bases; J trimming: 2 bases; junction bases outside the gene matches: 10. CDR3 region: CSVGGQDSPYEQYF. The CDR3 nucleotides are TGCAGCGTCGGCGGACAGGACAGCCCCTACGAGCAGTACTTC.

The CDR3 here is CSARNSGLGYTF. For the CDR3, the DNA is TGCAGTGCTAGAAACTCAGGGTTGGGCTACACCTTC. V gene TRBV20-1 combines with J gene TRBJ1-2; tentative D call: TRBD1 (5 bases). V was trimmed by 2 bases and J by 8 bases, leaving 12 bases between them. Germline loops: CDR1 DFQATT, CDR2 SNEGSKA (reference sequence). CDR3 length: 12 residues.

This chain links TRBV20-1 with TRBJ2-3; D is undetermined. Per the germline V gene, CDR1 is DFQATT and CDR2 is SNEGSKA (reference sequence). V shed 6 bases and J shed 2 bases, with 9 bases lying between them. This CDR3 is 12 amino acids long. The CDR3 coding sequence is TGCAGTGCCCAGAGACCCACAGATACGCAGTATTTT. This codes for CSAQRPTDTQYF.

The CDR3 DNA is TGTGCCAGCAGTTACGATCCTCTAGCGGGGGGTAGGGATGAGCAGTTCTTC. Protein product: CASSYDPLAGGRDEQFF. V usage is TRBV6-2 or TRBV6-3 and J usage is TRBJ2-1; TRBD2 matches at 11 bases. The germline gives CDR1 MNHEY, CDR2 SVGEGT. This CDR3 comprises 17 residues. V was clipped by 2 bases and J by 8 bases; unmatched bases: 11.

This clonotype occurred many times. The chain couples TRBV7-2 to TRBJ2-7; D gene unclear. The CDR3 contains 14 residues. Germline V lookup: CDR1 SGHTA, CDR2 FQGNSA. V was trimmed by 2 bases and J by 0 bases, leaving 8 bases between them. The CDR3 here is CASSLTLDSYEQYF. In DNA form, the CDR3 reads TGTGCCAGCAGCTTAACGCTGGACTCCTACGAGCAGTACTTC.

The CDR3 DNA follows: TGTGCCACCACCGGGACCGGGACAGGGACAGATACGCAGTATTTT. It encodes CATTGTGTGTDTQYF. This chain connects TRBV19 to TRBJ2-3; 9 bases line up with TRBD1. Looked up from germline, CDR1 is LNHDA and CDR2 is SQIVND (reference sequence). The CDR3 is made up of 15 amino acids. The J segment lost 3 bases and the V segment lost 10 bases, leaving 11 bases of the junction unmatched.

This clonotype has at least ten counts. The gene calls are TRBV20-1 and TRBJ2-1, with 9 positions matching TRBD2. The trim removed 3 bases at V and 9 bases at J, leaving 12 bases unmatched. CDR1 is DFQATT, CDR2 SNEGSKA, per germline (reference sequence). The CDR3 is made up of 15 amino acids. The CDR3 region has the DNA TGCAGTGCTAGGTCCTTAGCGGGAGCCGGGTGTGAGCAGTTCTTC. As protein: CSARSLAGAGCEQFF.

The V call is TRBV24-1, the J call TRBJ2-3; 7 nucleotides match TRBD1. Germline V gene sequence: CDR1 KGHDR, CDR2 SFDVKD. The V gene end was trimmed by 2 bases and the J gene end by 4 bases; junction bases not matched to a gene: 5. This CDR3 is 15 amino acids long. CDR3 amino acids: CATSDSRGWPDTQYF. CDR3 bases: TGTGCCACCAGTGATTCCAGGGGGTGGCCAGATACGCAGTATTTT.

CDR3 region: CASSPQRGCLSAYEQYF. In nucleotides, the CDR3 is TGTGCCAGCAGCCCACAGCGGGGATGCCTCTCGGCCTACGAGCAGTACTTC. The chain employs TRBV7-6 and TRBJ2-7; 7 bases map to TRBD2. Germline lookup yields CDR1 SGHVS and CDR2 FNYEAQ. Trimming removed 5 bases from V and 2 bases from J; junction bases left unmatched: 15. The CDR3 is 17 amino acids.

This clonotype has at least ten counts. This chain joins TRBV7-3 and TRBJ2-3; D remains ambiguous. V lost 5 bases to trimming and J lost 4 bases, with 10 bases between them. Per the germline V gene, CDR1 is SGHTA and CDR2 is FQGTGA. The CDR3 totals 13 residues. The CDR3 protein is CASSPGRADTQYF. For the CDR3, the DNA is TGTGCCAGCAGCCCAGGCCGGGCAGATACGCAGTATTTT.

V is TRBV7-2 and J is TRBJ1-6, with TRBD1 identical over 8 bases. V gave up 5 bases and J gave up 9 bases; unmatched junction bases: 6. CDR1 and CDR2 from the germline V gene are SGHTA and FQGNSA. The CDR3 runs to 14 residues. The chain's CDR3 is CASSDGQGGSPLHF. The CDR3 DNA sequence: TGTGCCAGCAGCGACGGACAGGGTGGTTCACCCCTCCACTTT.

This clonotype was counted at least ten times. J is TRBJ1-4 and V is TRBV5-1; no clear D. The ends were cut back, 0 bases at V and 3 bases at J, with 6 bases in the middle. The germline V gene encodes CDR1 SGHRS and CDR2 YFSETQ. The CDR3 totals 14 residues. The CDR3 loop is CASSLVAPNEKLFF. CDR3 in DNA: TGCGCCAGCAGCTTGGTGGCGCCTAATGAAAAACTGTTTTTT. The whole variable domain, remainder taken from reference TRBV5-1 and TRBJ1-4, is KAGVTQTPRYLIKTRGQQVTLSCSPISGHRSVSWYQQTPGQGLQFLFEYFSETQRNKGNFPGRFSGRQFSNSRSEMNVSTLELGDSALYLCASSLVAPNEKLFFGSGTQLSVL.

Worth noting for this clonotype: One end of the junction varies from germline; a read error may be responsible. This chain links TRBV18 with TRBJ2-5, with 13 nucleotides matching TRBD2. This CDR3 is 16 amino acids long. Germline CDR1 KGHSH, CDR2 LQKENI. DNA of the CDR3: TGTGCCAGCTCACCCGGGACTAGCGGGGTACAAGGGACCCAGTACTTC. Translated, it gives CASSPGTSGVQGTQYF.

Comment on this clonotype: An end of the junction differs from the germline gene, which may be a read error. J is TRBJ2-3 and V is TRBV27, with D unclear. Germline V gene sequence: CDR1 MNHEY, CDR2 SMNVEV (reference sequence). The CDR3 is 17 residues long. The CDR3 protein is CAGSLSHLASFLDTQYF. CDR3 nucleotide sequence: TGTGCCGGCAGTCTCTCCCACCTGGCGTCTTTCTTAGATACGCAGTATTTT.

As DNA, the CDR3 is TGTGCCAGCAGCGCCCGCGGCACTAATGAAAAACTGTTTTTT. It encodes CASSARGTNEKLFF. The chain links TRBV7-2 to TRBJ1-4; D ambiguous. The CDR3 loop spans 14 amino acids. The germline V gene has CDR1 SGHTA and CDR2 FQGNSA. Trimming took off 5 bases at V and 2 bases at J, with 9 bases between the two ends.

For this clonotype: Being one base from a much bigger clone, this may be a read error. J is TRBJ1-2 and V is TRBV10-3, with D perhaps TRBD1 (6 bases). In germline, CDR1 is ENHRY, CDR2 SYGVKD. CDR3 length: 13 residues. Trimming took off 6 bases at V and 8 bases at J, with 16 bases between the two ends. The CDR3 loop reads CAISKEYREGYTF. CDR3 nucleotides: TGTGCCATCAGCAAAGAATACAGGGAAGGCTACACCTTC.